The clone carrying this T cell receptor (beta chain) has a handful of counts. The antigen is not known. This sample is part of a study of T cells in Graves' hyperthyroidism and ophthalmopathy. The CDR3 regions of TCR beta were amplified from RNA transcripts. During a first-round RT-PCR of the TCR CDR3, the HTBI primer set was used. TCRdb reprocessed the multiplex PCR reads via MiXCR and lists one record per CDR3 protein. The table lists hundreds of thousands of distinct CDR3 sequences, approximately 40% of them singletons, with over 8% in the top ten. It was uncontrolled infection, other autoimmune disease, pregnancy or lactation that excluded patients. Clinical symptoms, serum thyroxine, TRAb, thyroid ultrasound and orbital computed tomography informed diagnoses. PBMCs were obtained from 10 ml fresh peripheral blood. The germline V gene encodes CDR1 SNHLY and CDR2 FYNNEI. This CDR3 is 18 amino acids long. Trimming at V came to 4 bases and at J to 0 bases, leaving 12 bases not matched to a gene.

Whole-study findings and limits: Ophthalmopathy, as predicted by the model, came a median 6.5 months after the prediction.

The sequence was obtained from a man between 18 and 29 years old with Graves' hyperthyroidism. The sequencing input was blood. This chain connects TRBV2 to TRBJ1-2; TRBD1 matches at 9 bases. CDR3 sequence reads: CASSVPGTGTISNYGYTF. CDR3 DNA: TGTGCCAGCAGTGTCCCTGGGACAGGGACTATTTCTAACTATGGCTACACCTTC.